These 17 T cell receptor beta chains share one sample of origin, sequenced in a study of OX40 agonist ivuxolimab in advanced cancers. The assay was immunoSEQ multiplex PCR, and TCRdb's table has in-frame clones only and misses some. The repertoire includes fewer than 85,000 clones, about nine tenths of them detected once, and 2.2% sits in the top ten. Sequencing was performed on CD4+ or CD8+ T cells sorted from blood, taken in a trial of the OX40 agonist ivuxolimab. These receptors came from an adult with an advanced solid tumor such as melanoma, head and neck, liver or kidney cancer.

The J gene is TRBJ2-7, the V gene TRBV6-5; TRBD1 matches 8 bases. This CDR3 region has 12 residues. With V trimmed by 10 bases and J by 7 bases, 9 bases remained unmatched. Germline V lookup: CDR1 MNHEY, CDR2 SVGAGI. CDR3 bases: TGTGCCACTTCCCAGGGGGCAAGGGAGCAGTACTTC. Translating gives CATSQGAREQYF.

The V call is TRBV7-9, the J call TRBJ2-7; the D call may be TRBD1 or TRBD2 (5 bases each). CDR3 length: 14 amino acids. Deletions cut 7 bases from V and 7 bases from J, with 20 bases between. The germline V gene has CDR1 SEHNR and CDR2 FQNEAQ (reference sequence). CDR3 DNA sequence: TGTGCCAGCATACGAATCGGGACCGACGGGGAGCAGTACTTC. Its translation: CASIRIGTDGEQYF. The full variable domain, with the rest looked up from reference TRBV7-9 and TRBJ2-7, is DTGVSQNPRHKITKRGQNVTFRCDPISEHNRLYWYRQTLGQGPEFLTYFQNEAQLEKSRLLSDRFSAERPKGSFSTLEIQRTEQGDSAMYLCASIRIGTDGEQYFGPGTRLTVT.

This chain uses TRBV19 with TRBJ2-6; no firm D call. The V gene's germline CDR1 is LNHDA and CDR2 SQIVND (reference sequence). The germline V and J ends were trimmed by 4 bases and 0 bases, with 13 bases remaining between them. The CDR3 spans 17 residues. CDR3 sequence: CASSKIYTNSGANVLTF. The CDR3 DNA sequence: TGTGCCAGTAGTAAAATTTATACGAACTCTGGGGCCAACGTCCTGACTTTC.

The rearrangement links TRBV11-3 to TRBJ2-3; no firm D call. Between the trimmed V and J ends, which lost 0 bases and 9 bases, there was a span of 7 bases. The CDR3 extends over 12 amino acids. Per germline, CDR1 SGHNT and CDR2 YENEEA. CDR3 in amino acids: CASSLDPQTQYF. The CDR3 bases are TGTGCCAGCAGCTTAGATCCCCAGACGCAGTATTTT.

This chain joins TRBV28 and TRBJ2-1; TRBD1 might be the D (6 bases). Per germline, CDR1 MDHEN and CDR2 SYDVKM. The CDR3 covers 13 residues. Trimming shortened V by 5 bases and J by 5 bases, and 10 bases separated the two germline ends. The CDR3 spells CASSADRNNEQFF. The CDR3 nucleotides read TGTGCCAGCAGTGCGGACAGAAACAATGAGCAGTTCTTC.

The rearrangement links TRBV4-2 to TRBJ2-7; 14 bases are shared with TRBD2. Germline values: CDR1 LGHNA, CDR2 YNFKEQ. J gave up 1 base and V 5 bases, and 4 bases lay outside the gene matches. This CDR3 spans 16 amino acids. The CDR3 DNA reads TGTGCCAGCAGCGCCGGACTAGCGGGAGGATCCTACGAGCAGTACTTC. Translating it yields CASSAGLAGGSYEQYF.

The rearrangement links TRBV11-2 to TRBJ2-5; 8 bases match TRBD1. The end of the DNA aligns better with TRBJ2-7, so the J call may be wrong. The CDR3 spans 14 residues. The germline CDR1 and CDR2 sequences are SGHAT and FQNNGV. CDR3 residues: CASSYRQGSLEQYF. The CDR3 bases are TGTGCCAGCAGCTACAGACAGGGGAGTCTCGAGCAGTACTTC.

This rearrangement joins TRBV10-2 to TRBJ1-1; 9 bases align to TRBD1. Germline trimming cut 0 bases from V and 5 bases from J; bases unmatched to any gene: 4. The CDR3 is 15 amino acids. Per the germline V gene, CDR1 is WSHSY and CDR2 is SAAADI. Here the CDR3 DNA reads TGCGCCAGCAGTGAGTCGACAGGGGGTTGGACTGAAGCTTTCTTT. Protein sequence: CASSESTGGWTEAFF.

The chain recombines TRBV28 with TRBJ1-2, with TRBD1 identical over 9 bases. CDR1 and CDR2 (germline): MDHEN, SYDVKM. V dropped 2 bases and J dropped 4; count of bases not matched to a gene: 5. The length of the CDR3 is 15 residues. The CDR3 DNA is TGTGCCAGCAGTTTACCGGGACAGGGCTCCTATGGCTACACCTTC. The encoded protein is CASSLPGQGSYGYTF.

V and J are TRBV28 and TRBJ1-1; possibly TRBD1 for D (6 bases). The CDR3 is 13 residues long. Germline V gives CDR1 MDHEN, CDR2 SYDVKM. V shed 7 bases and J shed 1 base, with 10 bases lying between them. The CDR3 is CASTGGANTEAFF. The CDR3 DNA reads as TGTGCCAGCACCGGGGGGGCGAACACTGAAGCTTTCTTT.

This chain links TRBV6-1 with TRBJ1-2, with D tentatively TRBD1 (6 bases). The CDR3 length is 16 residues. V was shortened by 1 base and J by 8 bases, with 20 bases between the two germline ends. Germline V gene lookup returns CDR1 MNHNS and CDR2 SASEGT. CDR3 DNA sequence: TGTGCCAGCAGTGAAGGGGGGCCTTCCGACGGTTACGGCTACACCTTC. Amino acid sequence: CASSEGGPSDGYGYTF.

This clone was seen just once. Here the CDR3 reads CASSPTGPGANVLTF. CDR3 DNA sequence: TGTGCCAGCAGCCCGACGGGGCCGGGGGCCAACGTCCTGACTTTC. This chain connects TRBV7-9 to TRBJ2-6, with D possibly called TRBD1 or TRBD2 (5 bases each). CDR3 size: 15 residues. V was cut by 5 bases and J by 4 bases, with 12 bases left in between. The germline V gene encodes CDR1 SEHNR and CDR2 FQNEAQ (reference sequence).

J is TRBJ2-5 and V is TRBV7-2, with D tentatively TRBD2 (5 bases). Germline-derived CDR1 and CDR2 are SGHTA and FQGNSA. Trimming removed 5 bases from V and 5 bases from J, with 12 bases in between. This CDR3 has 13 amino acids. The CDR3 reads CASSPTSYETQYF. In DNA, the CDR3 is TGTGCCAGCAGCCCAACTAGTTACGAGACCCAGTACTTC. Filled out from reference TRBV7-2 and TRBJ2-5, the complete variable domain reads GAGVSQSPSNKVTEKGKDVELRCDPISGHTALYWYRQSLGQGLEFLIYFQGNSAPDKSGLPSDRFSAERTGGSVSTLTIQRTQQEDSAVYLCASSPTSYETQYFGPGTRLLVL.

This clone was observed once. DNA of the CDR3: TGTGCCAGCAGCTACCGCCCGGGGGGAGCTGGGGGCTACACCTTC. Protein sequence: CASSYRPGGAGGYTF. The chain couples TRBV7-2 to TRBJ1-2; a weak D match, TRBD1 (5 bases). The CDR3 is 15 amino acids. The germline V gene has CDR1 SGHTA and CDR2 FQGNSA. V shed 4 bases and J shed 8 bases, with 20 bases lying between them.

This CDR3 is CASSLDEYYEQYF. CDR3 DNA sequence: TGTGCCAGCAGCTTAGATGAATACTACGAGCAGTACTTC. V usage is TRBV7-2 and J usage is TRBJ2-7; no firm D call. CDR3 length: 13 residues. V was pared by 1 base and J by 3 bases, with 7 bases between. CDR1 is SGHTA, CDR2 FQGNSA, per germline.

J is TRBJ2-7 and V is TRBV4-2; D ambiguous. The germline V gene encodes CDR1 LGHNA and CDR2 YNFKEQ. The length of the CDR3 is 14 residues. V lost 5 bases and J 1 base, leaving 12 bases between the germline ends. This chain's CDR3 is CASSSPPPSYEQYF. The CDR3 DNA sequence: TGTGCCAGCAGCTCCCCACCTCCTTCCTACGAGCAGTACTTC.

The chain joins TRBV9 to TRBJ1-1; D is uncertain. The germline V gene encodes CDR1 SGDLS and CDR2 YYNGEE. There are 12 residues in the CDR3. V was clipped by 1 base and J by 2 bases, with 3 bases between them. CDR3 sequence reads: CASSVRNTEAFF. The CDR3 DNA is TGTGCCAGCAGCGTACGTAACACTGAAGCTTTCTTT.